A selection of T cell receptor beta chains follows, all from one sample in a study of blood T cell repertoires in COVID-19. Using immunoSEQ multiplex PCR, the repertoire was profiled, and TCRdb retains in-frame clones only, with some absent. The sample comprises approximately 200,000 clones, 85% to 90% of which are singletons, and roughly 2.7% rests with the top ten. Material for sequencing was peripheral blood. Source of these receptors: a man in his thirties or forties with COVID-19, enrolled during active disease. Both conserved end residues are trimmed from each CDR3. The D gene is left open where the match is weak.

TRBV5-4	TRBD2	TRBJ2-3	ASSLPAGEGNTQY
TRBV7-2	.	TRBJ1-1	ASSFSQGSVGAF
TRBV27	TRBD1	TRBJ1-1	ASSLYGATGKAF
TRBV24-1	.	TRBJ2-3	ATSSHLRTDTQY
TRBV24-1	.	TRBJ1-2	ATSAGNYGYT
TRBV3-1/TRBV3-2	.	TRBJ1-1	ASSPSLRDFHEAF
TRBV28	.	TRBJ1-5	ASSLPRGYSNQPQH
TRBV27	TRBD2	TRBJ2-2	ASSFSGGTTGELF
TRBV7-2	TRBD1	TRBJ2-5	ASSLQGDQATQY
TRBV7-2	.	TRBJ1-4	ASSLGGEKLF
TRBV11-2	TRBD1	TRBJ2-2	ASSSLRTGTTGELF
TRBV28	.	TRBJ2-7	ASSLNRDNSYEQY
TRBV2	.	TRBJ2-1	ASNVERNYNEQF
TRBV5-1	.	TRBJ2-6	ASNPGSGANVLT
TRBV15	.	TRBJ1-1	ATSRVGAHEAF